This record concerns one TCR beta chain sequence. There are a few counts of this clone. The antigen it binds to is not known. Per-base quality was not reported, and no clone a single base away is much larger than it. The entire isolated RNA was reverse transcribed using the High Capacity cDNA Reverse Transcription Kit, and thus expressed TCRB transcripts were sequenced. Deep immunoSEQ sequencing was applied to naive, central memory and regulatory T cell samples, giving an average of roughly 3.5 million total reads per sample. After sorted cells were lysed in RLT buffer, RNA was extracted with DNase-treated RNeasy Micro or Mini kits, with the choice depending on cell number. To prevent cross-contamination, each cell subset was processed individually, whereas patient and healthy donor samples were processed jointly. The immunoSEQ multiplex PCR was used to amplify TCRB sequences from cDNA, yielding 87-bp fragments that span the CDR3 region. Sequencing of the amplicons was done on the Illumina HiSeq platform. From the authors' description of their analysis: PCR bias was corrected computationally using synthetic template baselines, and reads within Hamming distance 2 were collapsed, with unmergeable singletons discarded. By aligning reads against IMGT, V, D and J genes, CDR3 length, and insertions or deletions at six rearrangement sites were assigned. Within each subset, clonotype counts were normalized to sorted cell number, and only after that were true diversity and Gini coefficients computed with the tcR R package. The overlap coefficient, calculated on TCRB nucleotide sequences, was used to quantify repertoire sharing. As stored in TCRdb, this immuneACCESS dataset retains in-frame rearrangements with V and J assigned. A fraction of the clones does not appear; measured against another copy, unresolved V genes explain less than half of the discrepancy, and the remainder lacks a known reason. V, J and clone size are those of that table, while D and trimming were read from the DNA. The table for this sample lists around 250,000 clones; 25% to 35% of them were counted only once. 3.5% to 4.5% of the sample lies in the top ten.

This sample stems from a study of beta chain features in type 1 diabetes (dated by TCRdb to 2017 to 2018). For the wider study: Mean age, gender distribution, total cell number and subset yield did not differ between patients and healthy donors. A total of roughly 100 million sorted cells were examined across all samples, and RNA yield correlated strongly with the number of cells per subset. In the study, TCRB repertoires of sorted circulating CD4+ T cell subsets from recently diagnosed type 1 diabetes patients were compared with those of matched healthy donors. Naive and central memory subsets were obtained from all 28 donors, but regulatory and stem cell-like memory subsets were isolated from only 8 patients and 8 healthy donors. What the research found in general, with its limitations: PCR might favor shorter templates, but patient and control samples were amplified and corrected together, so any skew would affect both groups equally. A moderate but significant shortening of TCRB CDR3 length was observed in type 1 diabetes patients in all four CD4+ subsets. Fewer insertions and more nucleotide deletions at VDJ recombination sites were observed in patients with type 1 diabetes, implying thymic rearrangement abnormalities. The naive, central memory and regulatory TCRB repertoires appeared to resemble one another more closely among patients than among healthy donors. Because the HLA sub-analyses included only small numbers of individuals, any influence of HLA type on TCRB rearrangement was left unresolved. Because cDNA was sequenced instead of genomic DNA, highly expressing activated cells could be over-represented, though the groups showed no difference in activation or CD3 levels.

V is clipped by 5 bases and J by 0 bases, and the sequence between their germline boundaries is 8 bases long. Taken from cysteine to phenylalanine, the CDR3 has 13 residues. The CDR3 DNA has 39 bases and is translated from base 1. Per the germline V gene (reference sequence), SGHNT is the CDR1 and YYREEE is the CDR2. From each donor, a single peripheral blood sample of about 116 mL on average was drawn into heparinised tubes. A BD FACSAria II and a panel including CD45RO, CCR7, CD25, CD127, CD95 and CD27 were used to sort naive, central memory, regulatory and stem cell-like memory CD4+ T cells. Purity was above 98% for every sorted population. Right away, PBMCs were isolated by Lymphoprep density gradient centrifugation and were stained directly, with no culture step. So that batch effects would be minimized, each experiment stained and sorted samples in pairs, pairing one healthy donor with one patient.

The receptor comes from a man aged 25-45 years in good health. Rearrangement joined TRBV5-4 to TRBJ2-5; no D segment can be confidently identified. Sample: central memory CD4+ T cells from blood. The encoded CDR3 is CASSHHNQETQYF. The DNA reads TGTGCCAGCAGTCACCACAACCAAGAGACCCAGTACTTC.